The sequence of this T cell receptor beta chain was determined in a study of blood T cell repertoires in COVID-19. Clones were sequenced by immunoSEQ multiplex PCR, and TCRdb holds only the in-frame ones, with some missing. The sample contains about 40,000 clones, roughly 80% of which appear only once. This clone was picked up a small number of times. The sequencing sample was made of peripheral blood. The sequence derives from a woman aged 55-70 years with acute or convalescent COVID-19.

CDR3 protein: CASSYPGTVYEQYF. CDR3 bases: TGTGCCAGCAGCTATCCCGGGACAGTCTACGAGCAGTACTTC. The V gene is TRBV5-5, the J gene TRBJ2-7; 7 positions match TRBD1. This CDR3 spans 14 amino acids. The V segment lost 3 bases and the J segment 3 bases; nucleotides outside the gene matches: 6. CDR1 SGHKS and CDR2 YYEKEE come from the germline V gene (reference sequence). The full variable domain, rest sourced from reference TRBV5-5 and TRBJ2-7, is DAGVTQSPTHLIKTRGQQVTLRCSPISGHKSVSWYQQVLGQGPQFIFQYYEKEERGRGNFPDRFSARQFPNYSSELNVNALLLGDSALYLCASSYPGTVYEQYFGPGTRLTVT.